This TCR beta chain appears in the sequencing data of a study of T-cell reconstitution after alpha-beta-depleted transplantation in children. Study-level findings and limits: The study reportedly traced alpha-beta T cells about two months after transplant to several hundred expanded graft clones. Some patients' high day-60 TCRbeta diversity was traced to surviving recipient T cells and thymic progenitors.

Unique molecular identifiers were built into the TCRbeta library. Each CDR3 protein is one row after TCRdb ran MiXCR on the PCR reads. This repertoire shows hundreds of thousands of distinct CDR3 sequences, about 12% found once; its top ten account for 0.65% to 0.9%. This CDR3 has 15 amino acids. Germline loops: CDR1 SGHNT, CDR2 YENEEA. Trimming removed 0 bases from V and 0 bases from J, with 9 bases in between. A remark on this clonotype: Its specificity is not known.

This material consisted of PBMCs, taken before TCRalphabeta/CD19-depleted stem cell transplant. The chain links TRBV11-3 to TRBJ2-7; D is undetermined. This sequence originates from a girl aged 2-10 years with congenital amegakaryocytic thrombocytopenia, due to receive a stem cell transplant. The CDR3 sequence is CASSLDLTASYEQYF. CDR3 DNA sequence: TGTGCCAGCAGCTTAGATCTCACAGCCTCCTACGAGCAGTACTTC.